Listed here is a single T cell receptor (beta chain). Its antigen is not known. V was cut by 3 bases and J by 2 bases, with 14 bases left in between. The CDR3 has 16 amino acids. The germline gives CDR1 WSHSY, CDR2 SAAADI. This specimen comes from a study of siplizumab effects on memory and regulatory T cells. Repertoires were generated with immunoSEQ multiplex PCR, while TCRdb's copy carries only in-frame clones and drops some. The sample carries about 40,000 clones, 80% to 90% recorded once. Regarding the study as a whole: Alloreactive sequences that could be traced to unstimulated CD4+ memory cells showed a significant reduction under siplizumab. The study found naive T cells seemingly more diverse than memory cells and seemingly major alloresponse contributors. Versus 26.9% in controls, the mappable alloreactive CD4+ clones averaged approximately 69% Treg-derived with siplizumab.

The genes are TRBV10-2 and TRBJ1-5; no clear D gene. Sequencing was carried out using naive CD4+ T cells sorted from blood. The TCR comes from a human donor in good health. The CDR3 is CASSDRSVGGNQPQHF. The DNA of the CDR3 is TGCGCCAGCAGTGACCGGTCCGTTGGGGGCAATCAGCCCCAGCATTTT.